This T cell receptor (beta chain) emerged from a study of blood T cell repertoires in COVID-19. About the research overall: The United States, Italy and Spain supplied acute and convalescent COVID-19 samples. PBMCs, B-cell-depleted T cells, or T cells provided the cDNA or gDNA that made up the material.

Deletions cut 2 bases from V and 0 bases from J, with 8 bases between. This CDR3 has 14 amino acids. Germline CDR1 MNHNY, CDR2 SVGAGI (reference sequence). Methods used by the authors: Scientists estimated how many nucleated cells there were by amplifying reference gene primers. Clones were sequenced by immunoSEQ multiplex PCR, and TCRdb holds only the in-frame ones, with some missing. The V and J calls and clone size were taken over from that table, and D and trimming were inferred from the DNA. This sample has 35,000 to 45,000 clones; 86% occur once, and the top ten carry more than 5%. V and J are TRBV6-6 and TRBJ2-7; tentative D call: TRBD2 (5 bases). The receptor was isolated from a man between 35 and 55 years old with active COVID-19. The sequenced sample consisted of peripheral blood. CDR3 residues: CASSYDRGSYEQYF. DNA of the CDR3: TGTGCCAGCAGTTACGATCGGGGCTCCTACGAGCAGTACTTC.